These 19 T cell receptor beta chains share one sample of origin, sequenced in a study of T cells expressing NK-cell markers. Reanalyzing the 5' RACE reads, TCRdb keeps one entry per CDR3 protein, without DNA. This listing includes about 180,000 distinct CDR3 sequences. The sequenced sample consisted of blood T cells: a sorted CD56 or NKG2C T cell subset, CD4+ or CD8+ T cells, or bulk PBMC T cells (not recorded which). These receptors all come from a woman aged 18-69 years in good health.

The rearrangement uses TRBV20-1 and TRBJ1-2; lacking DNA, the TRBD1 call made by TCRdb goes unchecked. CDR1 is DFQATT, CDR2 SNEGSKA, per germline (reference sequence). The CDR3 is made up of 12 amino acids. The CDR3 region is CSVPRGPGGYTF.

The chain has TRBV5-8 and TRBJ2-2. CDR1 SGHTS and CDR2 YDEGEE come from the germline V gene. This CDR3 spans 15 amino acids. The CDR3 protein is CASSLAGSYTGELFF.

The genes are TRBV29-1 and TRBJ2-3. In germline, CDR1 is SQVTM, CDR2 ANQGSEA. This CDR3 has 12 amino acids. The chain's CDR3 is CSVEPHRNTQYF.

CDR3 protein: CSVEGTAADTQYF. The chain recombines TRBV29-1 with TRBJ2-3; TCRdb's D gene call, TRBD2, goes unchecked for lack of DNA. The germline V gene has CDR1 SQVTM and CDR2 ANQGSEA. CDR3 length: 13 amino acids.

The chain joins TRBV4-2 to TRBJ2-5; there is no DNA to check the TCRdb D call of TRBD1. This CDR3 spans 16 amino acids. CDR1 LGHNA and CDR2 YNFKEQ come from the germline V gene. The CDR3 is CASSQELTGLIETQYF.

V gene TRBV10-3 combines with J gene TRBJ2-5; the D call from TCRdb, TRBD2, cannot be confirmed without DNA. Germline V lookup: CDR1 ENHRY, CDR2 SYGVKD. This CDR3 is built from 13 residues. CDR3 loop: CAMGPGLQETQYF.

The chain links TRBV18 to TRBJ2-1; absent DNA, TCRdb's TRBD1 call cannot be checked. The CDR3 spans 13 residues. Germline V gene lookup returns CDR1 KGHSH and CDR2 LQKENI. The CDR3 reads CASLKGGKAEQFF. Drawing the rest from reference TRBV18 and TRBJ2-1, the complete variable domain is NAGVMQNPRHLVRRRGQEARLRCSPMKGHSHVYWYRQLPEEGLKFMVYLQKENIIDESGMPKERFSAEFPKEGPSILRIQQVVRGDSAAYFCASLKGGKAEQFFGPGTRLTVL.

The CDR3 here is CASSLRTSGTARETQYF. The chain joins TRBV7-8 to TRBJ2-5; absent DNA, TCRdb's TRBD2 call cannot be checked. The CDR3 is 17 residues long. Germline CDR1 SGHVS, CDR2 FQNEAQ. Combining the CDR3 with reference TRBV7-8 and TRBJ2-5 gives the whole variable domain GAGVSQSPRYKVAKRGQDVALRCDPISGHVSLFWYQQALGQGPEFLTYFQNEAQLDKSGLPSDRFFAERPEGSVSTLKIQRTQQEDSAVYLCASSLRTSGTARETQYFGPGTRLLVL.

This chain uses TRBV25-1 with TRBJ2-1; as DNA is missing, the TRBD2 call by TCRdb cannot be tested. Germline V CDR1 and CDR2: MGHDK, SYGVNS. This CDR3 has 16 residues. The CDR3 sequence: CASSELGTSGFNEQFF.

The chain's CDR3 is CASSVTSGPFNEQFF. This chain connects TRBV12-3 or TRBV12-4 to TRBJ2-1; TCRdb outputs TRBD2, but without DNA this stays unchecked. The CDR3 spans 15 residues.

The rearrangement links TRBV7-2 to TRBJ2-7; the D call of TRBD2 rests on TCRdb alone, since no DNA is present to check it. CDR1 SGHTA and CDR2 FQGNSA come from the germline V gene. CDR3 length: 15 amino acids. CDR3 region: CASSSTGTFLYEQYF.

This sequence joins TRBV3-1 and TRBJ1-2; the D gene TCRdb calls, TRBD1, cannot be checked with no DNA. Looked up from germline, CDR1 is LGHDT and CDR2 is YNNKEL (reference sequence). The CDR3 runs 16 residues. CDR3 region: CASSQDQGALGYGYTF.

CDR3 loop: CSARQDLDYGYTF. The rearrangement joins TRBV20-1 to TRBJ1-2. This CDR3 has 13 amino acids. Germline CDR1 is DFQATT and CDR2 is SNEGSKA (reference sequence).

The genes are TRBV5-1 and TRBJ2-5; the TCRdb D gene call, TRBD2, has no DNA to confirm it. The length of the CDR3 is 17 residues. Per germline, CDR1 SGHRS and CDR2 YFSETQ. The CDR3 protein is CASSLAGNSGKGETQYF.

V usage is TRBV12-3 or TRBV12-4 and J usage is TRBJ2-2. This CDR3 region has 15 residues. CDR3 protein: CAATSAASNTGELFF.

This CDR3 is CASSPSGTSGRLSYNEQFF. V and J are TRBV27 and TRBJ2-1; the D gene TCRdb calls, TRBD2, cannot be checked with no DNA. Germline V gene lookup returns CDR1 MNHEY and CDR2 SMNVEV (reference sequence). The CDR3 covers 19 residues.

The rearrangement joins TRBV11-2 to TRBJ2-2; the TCRdb call, TRBD1, lacks DNA for checking. The germline gives CDR1 SGHAT, CDR2 FQNNGV. CDR3 length equals 15 residues. CDR3: CASSPDRGTAGELFF. Drawing the rest from reference TRBV11-2 and TRBJ2-2, the complete variable domain is EAGVAQSPRYKIIEKRQSVAFWCNPISGHATLYWYQQILGQGPKLLIQFQNNGVVDDSQLPKDRFSAERLKGVDSTLKIQPAKLEDSAVYLCASSPDRGTAGELFFGEGSRLTVL.

The chain has TRBV20-1 and TRBJ2-3; as DNA is missing, the TRBD2 call by TCRdb cannot be tested. The CDR3 length is 19 residues. CDR1 DFQATT and CDR2 SNEGSKA come from the germline V gene (reference sequence). This CDR3 is CSARPDSDSGRAGGDTQYF.

This chain uses TRBV12-3 or TRBV12-4 with TRBJ1-5; TCRdb lists TRBD1, though no DNA is available to test this call. This CDR3 contains 15 residues. CDR3 loop: CASSFSAGGRQPQHF.